The entry below gives a single T cell receptor (beta chain) sequence along with its context. Its target antigen remains unknown. Per-nucleotide qualities are absent, and no much larger clonotype sits a single base away. This sample is drawn from a study of control samples from healthy donors and cancer patients (dated by TCRdb to the early 2020s). Library preparation used the immunoSEQ multiplex PCR assay. This immuneACCESS table, as held by TCRdb, lists in-frame sequences with V and J called but not all clones. Of the missing ones, under half trace to an unresolved V gene in checked studies; the others have no known cause. A total of around 170,000 clones appear in this sample, approximately 86% of them only once. 4.9% of the sample rests with the top ten. From its cysteine to its phenylalanine, the CDR3 spans 17 amino acids. This entry keeps only the CDR3 DNA: 51 bases, framed from base 1. From the germline V gene, CDR1 is MNHNS and CDR2 is SASEGT. The trim is 0 bases for V and 2 bases for J, with a gap of 14 bases between the germline ends.

The receptor chain draws on TRBV6-1 and TRBJ1-5; the D gene is perhaps TRBD1, on 5 matching bases. This TCR was sampled from a woman in her thirties in good health. Sequencing input: blood. The CDR3 corresponds to CASSEALGGDGNQPQHF. The DNA sequence is TGTGCCAGCAGTGAAGCTTTGGGAGGGGACGGCAATCAGCCCCAGCATTTT.